Below are 29 T cell receptor beta chains sequenced from a single sample in a study of T cells expressing NK-cell markers (dated by TCRdb to about 2020). The library was prepared using 5' RACE. TCRdb lists the instrument as Illumina HiSeq 2000. TCRdb reprocessed the reads, so every CDR3 protein sequence counts as one entry and DNA is not shown. The sample's clone listing holds 140,000 or so distinct CDR3 sequences. 12% of the sample rests with the top ten. Sequenced input: blood T cells: a sorted CD56 or NKG2C T cell subset, CD4+ or CD8+ T cells, or bulk PBMC T cells (not recorded which). All receptors come from a man between 18 and 35 years old in good health. Donor details come from another sample of the same person, matched by shared clones.

The J gene is TRBJ1-1, the V gene TRBV7-9; TCRdb picks TRBD1, but there is no DNA to check that call. This CDR3 is 14 amino acids long. Per the germline V gene, CDR1 is SEHNR and CDR2 is FQNEAQ (reference sequence). The CDR3 region is CASTDIRQLTEAFF.

The J gene is TRBJ2-1, the V gene TRBV7-3. Germline V CDR1 and CDR2: SGHTA, FQGTGA. The CDR3 totals 15 residues. This CDR3 reads CASSLTASAHNEQFF.

This sequence joins TRBV15 and TRBJ1-2. The CDR3 length is 14 residues. CDR1 is LNHNV and CDR2 is YYDKDF in the germline V gene (reference sequence). CDR3 in amino acids: CATSMSISGRGYTF.

The chain combines TRBV23-1 with TRBJ1-5. TRBV23-1 is marked as an open reading frame, function uncertain. This CDR3 contains 14 residues. CDR3 in amino acids: CASRNEICNQPQHF.

This rearrangement joins TRBV14 to TRBJ2-4. Germline V gene sequence: CDR1 SGHDN, CDR2 FVKESK. The CDR3 covers 13 residues. The CDR3 reads CASSQNHIDIQYF.

The gene calls are TRBV12-3 or TRBV12-4 and TRBJ2-7; absent DNA, TCRdb's TRBD2 call cannot be checked. The CDR3 covers 16 residues. Here the CDR3 reads CASRLDRGLAIYEQYF.

The chain combines TRBV11-2 with TRBJ2-2; TCRdb designates TRBD1, a call that cannot be tested without DNA. There are 13 residues in the CDR3. The germline gives CDR1 SGHAT, CDR2 FQNNGV. This chain's CDR3 is CAITGGNTGELFF.

The CDR3 here is CASTPLAGGPRGYADTQYF. The chain employs TRBV12-3 or TRBV12-4 and TRBJ2-3; TCRdb indicates TRBD2, and absent DNA this call remains unverified. The CDR3 loop spans 19 amino acids.

This chain uses TRBV5-4 with TRBJ2-7; the D gene TCRdb calls, TRBD2, cannot be checked with no DNA. This CDR3 comprises 14 residues. Germline CDR1 and CDR2: SGHNT and YYREEE (reference sequence). This CDR3 reads CASSSGTSFYEQYF.

The J gene is TRBJ2-1, the V gene TRBV7-6; TCRdb outputs TRBD2, but without DNA this stays unchecked. The germline gives CDR1 SGHVS, CDR2 FNYEAQ. The length of the CDR3 is 17 residues. CDR3 loop: CASSLEGGSGLHNEQFF.

The chain couples TRBV6-5 to TRBJ2-1; TCRdb reports TRBD1, a call that lacks DNA to check it against. This CDR3 contains 14 residues. Per the germline V gene, CDR1 is MNHEY and CDR2 is SVGAGI. The CDR3 sequence is CASSLPGPYNEQFF.

The chain recombines TRBV7-2 with TRBJ2-2; TCRdb gives TRBD1 as the D gene, but with no DNA this cannot be confirmed. The CDR3 loop spans 14 amino acids. The germline CDR1 and CDR2 sequences are SGHTA and FQGNSA. CDR3: CASSPPEDAGELFF.

This chain joins TRBV15 and TRBJ2-1; there is no DNA to check the TCRdb D call of TRBD2. Germline assignment: CDR1 LNHNV and CDR2 YYDKDF (reference sequence). The CDR3 runs to 20 residues. Here the CDR3 reads CATSRDLREGPTSSYNEQFF.

The rearrangement links TRBV5-1 to TRBJ1-1. The CDR3 is made up of 14 amino acids. Germline-derived CDR1 and CDR2 are SGHRS and YFSETQ. CDR3 region: CASSSGGGNTEAFF.

The chain couples TRBV29-1 to TRBJ1-5. CDR3 length: 14 amino acids. Per the germline V gene, CDR1 is SQVTM and CDR2 is ANQGSEA. The CDR3 loop reads CSVAPDGFNQPQHF. The full variable domain, in which reference TRBV29-1 and TRBJ1-5 provide the parts outside the CDR3, is SAVISQKPSRDICQRGTSLTIQCQVDSQVTMMFWYRQQPGQSLTLIATANQGSEATYESGFVIDKFPISRPNLTFSTLTVSNMSPEDSSIYLCSVAPDGFNQPQHFGDGTRLSIL.

The chain has TRBV7-9 and TRBJ2-1; the D gene TCRdb calls, TRBD1, cannot be checked with no DNA. Looked up from germline, CDR1 is SEHNR and CDR2 is FQNEAQ (reference sequence). CDR3 length equals 15 residues. This CDR3 is CASSQQDRSYNEQFF.

V gene TRBV7-9 combines with J gene TRBJ2-2. The CDR3 is 13 amino acids. CDR1 is SEHNR, CDR2 FQNEAQ, per germline (reference sequence). CDR3 loop: CASSLAPPGELFF.

The rearrangement links TRBV20-1 to TRBJ2-1; TCRdb's D call, TRBD2, is unchecked because there is no DNA. Germline assignment: CDR1 DFQATT and CDR2 SNEGSKA (reference sequence). The CDR3 length is 13 residues. CDR3 sequence reads: CSAPGGPSNEQFF.

This chain joins TRBV20-1 and TRBJ2-5; the TRBD2 assignment by TCRdb is unverifiable without DNA. This CDR3 is built from 15 residues. CDR1 is DFQATT, CDR2 SNEGSKA, per germline (reference sequence). CDR3 in amino acids: CSARDQTSEVETQYF.

This chain joins TRBV7-9 and TRBJ2-5; lacking DNA, the TRBD1 call made by TCRdb goes unchecked. There are 14 residues in the CDR3. Germline values: CDR1 SEHNR, CDR2 FQNEAQ (reference sequence). The chain's CDR3 is CASSLPNRGETQYF.

V is TRBV28 and J is TRBJ2-3; TCRdb outputs TRBD2, but without DNA this stays unchecked. Germline V CDR1 and CDR2: MDHEN, SYDVKM. The CDR3 covers 16 residues. CDR3 protein: CASSPGLAGGSDTQYF.

The rearrangement links TRBV2 to TRBJ2-2; the TRBD1 assignment by TCRdb is unverifiable without DNA. The CDR3 has 15 amino acids. Germline assignment: CDR1 SNHLY and CDR2 FYNNEI. CDR3 in amino acids: CASRIQGLGTGELFF.

The CDR3 is CASSLPDRAYNEQFF. This sequence joins TRBV12-3 or TRBV12-4 and TRBJ2-1; no DNA is available, so the TRBD1 call from TCRdb remains unchecked. The length of the CDR3 is 15 residues.

V gene TRBV19 combines with J gene TRBJ2-1. The CDR3 covers 12 residues. Germline V gene lookup returns CDR1 LNHDA and CDR2 SQIVND (reference sequence). This CDR3 reads CASSPTMVEQFF.

The V call is TRBV3-1, the J call TRBJ2-4; without DNA, the TCRdb call of TRBD2 cannot be checked. The germline CDR1 and CDR2 sequences are LGHDT and YNNKEL (reference sequence). CDR3 length: 16 amino acids. This CDR3 reads CASSPRLAPAKNIQYF.

V usage is TRBV24-1 and J usage is TRBJ2-3; TCRdb lists TRBD2, though no DNA is available to test this call. The CDR3 covers 18 residues. Germline lookup yields CDR1 KGHDR and CDR2 SFDVKD. The CDR3 loop is CATSDWTSGRSSTDTQYF.

This chain connects TRBV2 to TRBJ1-2. Germline V gene sequence: CDR1 SNHLY, CDR2 FYNNEI. This CDR3 has 13 amino acids. The CDR3 loop reads CASSEYSSSGYTF.

The chain is built from TRBV4-1 and TRBJ2-3. The CDR3 is 16 amino acids. Germline V lookup: CDR1 MGHRA, CDR2 YSYEKL. CDR3 loop: CASSQGARPSTDTQYF.

The rearrangement uses TRBV23-1 and TRBJ1-2. TRBV23-1 is identified as an open reading frame with a role that is uncertain. The CDR3 spans 13 residues. The CDR3 here is CASSRENNYGYTF.